This TCR beta chain was retrieved from a study (dated by TCRdb to 2015 to 2016). Libraries were constructed by RT-PCR. Reads for this sample came from an Illumina MiSeq. TCRdb reprocessing: public reads trimmed at Q25 with fastp, clones called with MiXCR, in-frame beta chains kept. Every CDR3 protein is listed once, alongside the most common genes and DNA of its rows. This sample has about 680,000 distinct CDR3 sequences in its table, and approximately 14% of those were observed once. The top ten hold about 3.6% of the sample. The trim is 2 bases for V and 3 bases for J, with a gap of 10 bases between the germline ends. From cysteine to phenylalanine, the CDR3 is 15 amino acids long. Only the CDR3 portion is preserved as DNA: 45 bases, with reading frame beginning at the first base. Sequences KGHSH (CDR1) and LQKENI (CDR2) are obtained from the germline V gene. This clonotype was recorded only once. Its antigen remains undetermined. Base qualities were left out, and no much larger clone turns up one base away. A single read constitutes weak evidence.

The rearrangement joined TRBV18 to TRBJ1-4; the D gene is not confidently resolved. Specimen: memory CD4+ T cells from blood. The origin of this receptor is a female donor in good health, serving as a healthy control. The CDR3 protein is CASSPRQDPNEKLFF. The DNA sequence is given as TGTGCCAGCTCACCAAGGCAGGACCCTAATGAAAAACTGTTTTTT.